The rows below give T cell receptor beta chains drawn from one sample of a study of Siglec-9 on CD8 T cells in melanoma. The data were produced by immunoSEQ multiplex PCR, yet TCRdb's version contains in-frame clones alone and is incomplete. Here the sample spans 30,000 or so clones, about 80% being singletons. What was sequenced was Siglec-9- CD8+ T cells sorted from blood. These receptors all stem from a human donor in good health. CDR3s include the opening cysteine and the closing phenylalanine or tryptophan. The order of the fields is D gene, clone size, V gene, J gene, CDR3 DNA, CDR3 protein. A D gene is named only where the DNA matches it firmly. Clone size is given for some rows only: seen once, a few or many times, or a class if the clone is expanded.

-	-	TRBV28	TRBJ1-6	TGTGCCAGCAGCGACGTGGGTTCACCCCTCCACTTT	CASSDVGSPLHF
-	-	TRBV7-9	TRBJ2-7	TGTGCCAGCAGCTTAGTATCCACCGGGGAGCAGTACTTC	CASSLVSTGEQYF
-	-	TRBV27	TRBJ1-2	TGTGCCAGCAGTTCGACTCCGGATCGCTATGGCTACACCTTC	CASSSTPDRYGYTF
-	-	TRBV19	TRBJ2-5	TGTGCCAGTAGTATGAGTAGGAGAGGAAGAGAGGCCCAGTACTTC	CASSMSRRGREAQYF
-	-	TRBV9	TRBJ1-3	TGTGCCAGCAGCGTCTGGGGGGACGGAAACACCATATATTTT	CASSVWGDGNTIYF
-	-	TRBV6-1	TRBJ2-7	TGTGCCAGCAGTTATAGTCAGGTCGAGCAGTACTTC	CASSYSQVEQYF
-	-	TRBV5-4	TRBJ1-1	TGTGCCAGCAGCCACCTGCCAGGTTCCGAAGCTTTCTTT	CASSHLPGSEAFF
TRBD1	-	TRBV7-9	TRBJ1-2	TGTGCCAGCAGCTTCGGGACAGCTAGTTATGGCTACACCTTC	CASSFGTASYGYTF
TRBD2	-	TRBV19	TRBJ2-1	TGTGCCAGTACAAGGGATGGGACTAGCGGGAGAGGTGAGCAGTTCTTC	CASTRDGTSGRGEQFF
TRBD1	-	TRBV2	TRBJ2-1	TGTGCCAGCAGTTTAGGGACAGGGCCCAATGAGCAGTTCTTC	CASSLGTGPNEQFF
TRBD1	few	TRBV4-1	TRBJ1-2	TGCGCCAGCAGCCAAGACGAGGACAGGGTGATTAACTATGGCTACACCTTC	CASSQDEDRVINYGYTF
-	-	TRBV29-1	TRBJ1-1	TGCAGCGCTGGGGGGGGCCCTGAAGCTTTCTTT	CSAGGGPEAFF
-	-	TRBV9	TRBJ1-4	TGTGCCAGCAGCCCAGAGGGTGAAAAACTGTTTTTT	CASSPEGEKLFF
-	-	TRBV5-6	TRBJ1-1	TGTGCCAGCAGCCGATCGGGATTCATGAACACTGAAGCTTTCTTT	CASSRSGFMNTEAFF
-	once	TRBV6-5	TRBJ1-2	TGTGCCAGCAGTTACCGTACTAACTATGGCTACACCTTC	CASSYRTNYGYTF
TRBD1	-	TRBV27	TRBJ2-2	TGTGCCAGTAAGGCCCGACTCGGGACAGGGAAGTTCGCGGCGAACACCGGGGAGCTGTTTTTT	CASKARLGTGKFAANTGELFF
TRBD2	-	TRBV5-6	TRBJ2-1	TGTGCCAGCAGAATAGCGGGGGGCCCCTTATCCTACAATGAGCAGTTCTTC	CASRIAGGPLSYNEQFF
-	-	TRBV9	TRBJ1-2	TGTGCCAGCAGCCCAAACGTGGGGGACACCCTTGGCTACACCTTC	CASSPNVGDTLGYTF
TRBD1	-	TRBV6-5	TRBJ1-2	TGTGCCAGCAGTTACGGGCAGGGGGCTGGCTACACCTTC	CASSYGQGAGYTF
-	-	TRBV19	TRBJ1-1	TGTGCCAGTAGTAGGAGGGCAGGGGCGATGAATGAAGCTTTCTTT	CASSRRAGAMNEAFF
-	-	TRBV21-1	TRBJ1-1	TGTGCCAGCAGCAAAGATCGGGCGACGGAGAACACTGAAGCTTTCTTT	CASSKDRATENTEAFF
-	-	TRBV6-5	TRBJ1-1	TGTGCCAGCAGTTACGCAGGGAACACTGAAGCTTTCTTT	CASSYAGNTEAFF
-	medium-sized	TRBV19	TRBJ2-1	TGTGCCAGTAGTGAGGCCCGTGAGCAGTTCTTC	CASSEAREQFF
-	-	TRBV19	TRBJ1-1	TGTGCCAGTAGTACAGGGCAAGGATACGTTGCTGAAGCTTTCTTT	CASSTGQGYVAEAFF
TRBD1	-	TRBV4-1	TRBJ2-1	TGCGCCAGCAGCCAAGTGGCAGGGGGTGGCAATGAGCAGTTCTTC	CASSQVAGGGNEQFF
-	-	TRBV6-1	TRBJ2-7	TGTGCCAGCAGTGTGAGACAGCCCTACGAGCAGTACTTC	CASSVRQPYEQYF
-	-	TRBV5-5	TRBJ1-4	TGTGCCAGCAGCTTGTCGGGGATAGGGGCAACTAATGAAAAACTGTTTTTT	CASSLSGIGATNEKLFF
TRBD2	-	TRBV9	TRBJ2-2	TGTGCCAGCAGCGAAAGCGGGGGGGTTTTCACCGGGGAGCTGTTTTTT	CASSESGGVFTGELFF
-	-	TRBV4-1	TRBJ1-2	TGCGCCAGCAGCCAAGACCCAGGGACTGATGGCTACACCTTC	CASSQDPGTDGYTF
-	-	TRBV2	TRBJ2-2	TGTGCCAGCAGGTCCTTTGGCACCGGGGAGCTGTTTTTT	CASRSFGTGELFF
-	-	TRBV7-9	TRBJ1-1	TGTGCCAGCAGCGTACCACAGGGACCGAACACTGAAGCTTTCTTT	CASSVPQGPNTEAFF
-	-	TRBV5-4	TRBJ2-7	TGTGCCAGCAGCCCAGTCCGGGACAATCCCTACGAGCAGTACTTC	CASSPVRDNPYEQYF
-	-	TRBV19	TRBJ1-5	TGTGCCAGTAGTATGGGTGGCAATCAGCCCCAGCATTTT	CASSMGGNQPQHF
TRBD1	-	TRBV29-1	TRBJ1-1	TGCAGCGTTGATCGACAGGGGGACACTGAAGCTTTCTTT	CSVDRQGDTEAFF
TRBD2	large	TRBV6-6	TRBJ2-7	TGTGCCAGCAGTTACCTAGCGGGGGGCCCCTTGCACGAGCAGTACTTC	CASSYLAGGPLHEQYF
-	-	TRBV10-3	TRBJ1-2	TGTGCCATCAGTGAAGACAGGAGCCGAACTTATGGCTACACCTTC	CAISEDRSRTYGYTF
-	-	TRBV28	TRBJ1-1	TGTGACGGAGGGGCTTGGGAAAACACTGAAGCTTTCTTT	CDGGAWENTEAFF
TRBD1	-	TRBV2	TRBJ1-1	TGTGCCAGCAGTGGGGAGGGGGCCTCTGAAGCTTTCTTT	CASSGEGASEAFF
-	once	TRBV19	TRBJ2-7	TGTGCCAGTAGTATCGGGGCAGCCTCCTACGAGCAGTACTTC	CASSIGAASYEQYF
-	-	TRBV9	TRBJ1-2	TGTGCCAGCAGCATCAACCGACAGCGTCTAGAGCCCTTCTATGGCTACACCTTC	CASSINRQRLEPFYGYTF
TRBD2	-	TRBV5-4	TRBJ2-7	TGTGCCAGCAGCTTGGGTCGCGGGGGAAACGAGCAGTACTTC	CASSLGRGGNEQYF
TRBD1	-	TRBV7-9	TRBJ1-3	TGTGCCAGCAGCTTGGCAGGGGGACTCTCTGGAAACACCATATATTTT	CASSLAGGLSGNTIYF
TRBD2	few	TRBV5-1	TRBJ2-1	TGCGCCAGCAGCTCCACAGCGGGGGGGACCTACAATGAGCAGTTCTTC	CASSSTAGGTYNEQFF
-	few	TRBV19	TRBJ1-1	TGTGCCAGTAGTTCGCCCTCGGAGGTGAACACTGAAGCTTTCTTT	CASSSPSEVNTEAFF
TRBD1	-	TRBV7-9	TRBJ1-3	TGTGCCAGCAGCTTAGGCGTCGCGGGACAGTACGGGAACACCATATATTTT	CASSLGVAGQYGNTIYF
TRBD2	-	TRBV12-5	TRBJ2-1	TGTGCTAGTGGTTTGCCGAAGCGGACTAGCGGTAACAATGAGCAGTTCTTC	CASGLPKRTSGNNEQFF
-	-	TRBV27	TRBJ2-1	TGTGCCAGCAGTTTCATTCCTAACAGGAACAATGAGCAGTTCTTC	CASSFIPNRNNEQFF